The clone carrying this T cell receptor beta chain was found a few times. These data belong to a study of blood T cell repertoires in COVID-19. Turning to the study itself: Italy, Spain and the United States were the sources of the convalescent and acute COVID-19 samples.

V lost 1 base and J 0 bases, leaving 13 bases between the germline ends. The CDR3 has 17 residues. Germline loops: CDR1 MGHRA, CDR2 YSYEKL. Using immunoSEQ multiplex PCR, the repertoire was profiled, and TCRdb retains in-frame clones only, with some absent. The repertoire holds 97,000 or so clones, with approximately 79% as singletons. This TCR was sampled from a woman older than 75 with active or convalescent COVID-19. The sequenced material came from peripheral blood. This chain joins TRBV4-1 and TRBJ1-3; D uncertain. As DNA, the CDR3 is TGCGCCAGCAGCCAAGGGGGAGCTGCGAGCTCTGGAAACACCATATATTTT. Amino acids: CASSQGGAASSGNTIYF.